Presented here are 17 T cell receptor beta chains from one specimen sequenced in a study of human T cells and chemical hapten exposure. The time point was: patch test 3, about 24 weeks after DPC sensitization. Treatment meaning: therapeutic diphenylcyclopropenone sensitization with weekly scalp DPC. TCRdb re-derived calls from the RACE reads in MiXCR, one entry per CDR3 protein. The table lists fewer than 55,000 distinct CDR3 sequences, 9.9% of them singletons. The material sequenced was whole blood, taken in connection with sensitization to the hapten diphenylcyclopropenone (DPC). Receptor source: a woman aged 40 to 50 with alopecia areata. Some clones in this sample may be carry-over from other donors' samples.

This chain joins TRBV19 and TRBJ2-7; 12 bases match TRBD1. Germline values: CDR1 LNHDA, CDR2 SQIVND (reference sequence). This CDR3 is 14 amino acids long. J lost 4 bases, V lost 9 bases, and 7 bases had no gene match. The CDR3 coding sequence is TGTGCCAGCAGAACGGGACAGGGGGCTTACGAGCAGTACTTC. It codes for CASRTGQGAYEQYF.

The rearrangement uses TRBV20-1 and TRBJ2-7; D is undetermined. Germline V gene data show CDR1 as DFQATT and CDR2 as SNEGSKA (reference sequence). The CDR3 covers 14 residues. V dropped 7 bases and J dropped 0 bases, with 16 bases sitting between them. DNA for the CDR3: TGCAGTGGCGAGGATAGCCTTAGCTCCTACGAGCAGTACTTC. This gives the protein CSGEDSLSSYEQYF.

This clonotype was counted ten times or more. J is TRBJ2-7 and V is TRBV4-1; D is uncertain. Between the trimmed V and J ends, which lost 0 bases and 0 bases, there was a span of 12 bases. In germline, CDR1 is MGHRA, CDR2 YSYEKL. This CDR3 is 16 amino acids long. The CDR3 nucleotides read TGCGCCAGCAGCCAAGATCGGTGGGGTAGCTCCTACGAGCAGTACTTC. Protein: CASSQDRWGSSYEQYF.

This clonotype occurred many times. This sequence joins TRBV5-1 and TRBJ2-3; tentatively, D is TRBD2 (7 bases). The CDR3 is made up of 16 amino acids. Germline-derived CDR1 and CDR2 are SGHRS and YFSETQ. Between the trimmed V and J ends, which lost 0 bases and 2 bases, there was a span of 13 bases. In DNA, the CDR3 is TGCGCCAGCAGCTTGGTGGCGGGGGCCGTCACAGATACGCAGTATTTT. It yields the protein CASSLVAGAVTDTQYF.

There are a few counts of this clonotype. CDR3 loop: CASSLDRQTQYF. The CDR3 DNA sequence: TGTGCCAGCAGCTTGGACCGTCAGACCCAGTACTTC. The chain recombines TRBV7-2 with TRBJ2-5; D not resolved. Germline CDR1 is SGHTA and CDR2 is FQGNSA. The length of the CDR3 is 12 residues. V was clipped by 3 bases and J by 6 bases, with 8 bases between them.

Only a few counts were recorded for this clonotype. The CDR3 bases are TGTGCCAGCAGCAAGGCTGCAACTAATGAAAAACTGTTTTTT. As protein: CASSKAATNEKLFF. This chain connects TRBV27 to TRBJ1-4; D not certain. The V gene lost 6 bases and the J gene lost 0 bases, with 8 bases spanning the gap. The CDR3 runs 14 residues. Germline V lookup: CDR1 MNHEY, CDR2 SMNVEV (reference sequence).

CDR3 loop: CATSDRQGGEKDTQYF. In DNA form, the CDR3 reads TGTGCCACCAGTGATCGACAGGGGGGTGAGAAAGATACGCAGTATTTT. The rearrangement links TRBV24-1 to TRBJ2-3, with TRBD1 matching over 9 bases. The length of the CDR3 is 16 residues. The V gene's germline CDR1 is KGHDR and CDR2 SFDVKD. The J segment lost 5 bases and the V segment lost 3 bases, leaving 8 bases of the junction unmatched.

This clonotype was found many times. The chain uses TRBV12-3 or TRBV12-4 and TRBJ2-7; tentative D call: TRBD1 (6 bases). This CDR3 contains 13 residues. V gave up 1 base and J gave up 6 bases, with 10 bases separating them. CDR3 nucleotides: TGTGCCAGCAGTTTAGTGGGACACCTCGAGCAGTACTTC. Translated: CASSLVGHLEQYF.

The chain recombines TRBV5-5 with TRBJ1-4; D uncertain. This CDR3 is built from 15 residues. Germline V gene data show CDR1 as SGHKS and CDR2 as YYEKEE (reference sequence). V lost 5 bases to trimming and J lost 0 bases, with 11 bases between them. DNA of the CDR3: TGTGCCAGCAGGCGCAGCGGGGCAACTAATGAAAAACTGTTTTTT. Its protein is CASRRSGATNEKLFF.

This chain uses TRBV7-9 with TRBJ1-6; 7 bases map to TRBD1. CDR3 length equals 15 residues. Germline CDR1 reads SEHNR; CDR2 reads FQNEAQ (reference sequence). V was clipped by 5 bases and J by 6 bases; unmatched bases: 7. CDR3 sequence reads: CASSAGRDSNSPLHF. CDR3 nucleotide sequence: TGTGCCAGCAGCGCCGGCCGGGACAGTAATTCACCCCTCCACTTT.

This sequence joins TRBV7-3 and TRBJ2-7; 8 bases are shared with TRBD1. Germline assignment: CDR1 SGHTA and CDR2 FQGTGA. The CDR3 sequence is 12 residues long. J lost 6 bases, V lost 4 bases, and 2 bases had no gene match. The CDR3 region has the DNA TGTGCCAGCAGCTCCAGGGGGCGCGAGCAGTACTTC. This sequence encodes CASSSRGREQYF.

V gene TRBV24-1 combines with J gene TRBJ2-1, with 7 bases lining up with TRBD2. V lost 10 bases to trimming and J lost 7 bases; unmatched junction nucleotides: 9. CDR1 and CDR2 (germline): KGHDR, SFDVKD. The CDR3 loop spans 13 amino acids. CDR3 sequence reads: CATAREALNEQFF. The DNA of the CDR3 is TGTGCCACGGCCCGGGAGGCTCTGAATGAGCAGTTCTTC.

The chain has TRBV12-3 or TRBV12-4 and TRBJ2-2; TRBD2 matches 8 bases. The V gene end was trimmed by 6 bases and the J gene end by 4 bases; junction bases not matched to a gene: 7. The length of the CDR3 is 15 residues. In DNA, the CDR3 is TGTGCCAGCAGGAGGGCGGGGGGCCCCACCGGGGAGCTGTTTTTT. Its protein product is CASRRAGGPTGELFF.

The sample holds a few counts of this clonotype. The chain combines TRBV4-1 with TRBJ1-2; the match to TRBD1 covers 8 bases. V gave up 1 base and J gave up 3 bases; unmatched junction bases: 4. The length of the CDR3 is 15 residues. The V gene's germline CDR1 is MGHRA and CDR2 YSYEKL. The CDR3 is CASSQARGQDYGYTF. In nucleotides, the CDR3 is TGCGCCAGCAGCCAAGCCAGGGGGCAGGACTATGGCTACACCTTC.

This clonotype was seen many times. This chain connects TRBV2 to TRBJ1-2, with 7 nucleotides matching TRBD1. CDR1 SNHLY and CDR2 FYNNEI come from the germline V gene. The V gene end was trimmed by 6 bases and the J gene end by 6 bases; junction bases not matched to a gene: 7. The CDR3 sequence is 13 residues long. The CDR3 loop is CASRKDRVNGYTF. CDR3 bases: TGTGCCAGCAGAAAAGACAGGGTCAATGGCTACACCTTC. The entire variable domain, with the rest obtained from reference TRBV2 and TRBJ1-2, is as follows: EPEVTQTPSHQVTQMGQEVILRCVPISNHLYFYWYRQILGQKVEFLVSFYNNEISEKSEIFDDQFSVERPDGSNFTLKIRSTKLEDSAMYFCASRKDRVNGYTFGSGTRLTVV.

The chain has TRBV18 and TRBJ2-7, with 10 nucleotides matching TRBD1. With 6 bases clipped from V and 3 bases from J, the junction kept 5 bases outside the gene matches. The CDR3 is made up of 14 amino acids. Germline V gives CDR1 KGHSH, CDR2 LQKENI. CDR3 bases: TGTGCCAGCTCCGCGGACAGGGGGGACTACGAGCAGTACTTC. This translates into CASSADRGDYEQYF.

The rearrangement uses TRBV7-6 and TRBJ2-7, with TRBD1 matching 8 bases. Per the germline V gene, CDR1 is SGHVS and CDR2 is FNYEAQ. The CDR3 totals 15 residues. After removal of 1 base from V and 5 bases from J, the junction contained 7 bases not matched to a gene. The CDR3 nucleotides are TGTGCCAGCAGCTTAGATCTGGGACAGGTCCACGAGCAGTACTTC. Translation gives CASSLDLGQVHEQYF. Drawing the rest from reference TRBV7-6 and TRBJ2-7, the complete variable domain is GAGVSQSPRYKVTKRGQDVALRCDPISGHVSLYWYRQALGQGPEFLTYFNYEAQQDKSGLPNDRFSAERPEGSISTLTIQRTEQRDSAMYRCASSLDLGQVHEQYFGPGTRLTVT.